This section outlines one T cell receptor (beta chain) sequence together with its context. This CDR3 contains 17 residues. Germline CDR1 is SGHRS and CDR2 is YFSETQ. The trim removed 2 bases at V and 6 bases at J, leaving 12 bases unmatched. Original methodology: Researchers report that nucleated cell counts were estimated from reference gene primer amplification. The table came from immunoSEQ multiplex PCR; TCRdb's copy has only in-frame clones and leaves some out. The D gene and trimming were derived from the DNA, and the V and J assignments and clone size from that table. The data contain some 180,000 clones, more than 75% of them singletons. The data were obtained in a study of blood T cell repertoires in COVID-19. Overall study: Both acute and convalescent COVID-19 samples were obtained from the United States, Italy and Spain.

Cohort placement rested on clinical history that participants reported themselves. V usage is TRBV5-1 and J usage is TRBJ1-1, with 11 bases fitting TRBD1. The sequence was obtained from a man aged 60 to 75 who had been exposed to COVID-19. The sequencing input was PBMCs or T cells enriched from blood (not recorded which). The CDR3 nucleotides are TGCGCCAGCAGCTTTGGGGACAGGGGGTTCTCTTCCCCTGAAGCTTTCTTT. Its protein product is CASSFGDRGFSSPEAFF.